The next 24 T cell receptor beta chains were all read from a single sample in a study of T cell responses to AZD1222 COVID-19 vaccine. Sequenced by immunoSEQ multiplex PCR; TCRdb stores in-frame clones only, minus some. The sample records approximately 150,000 clones, 80% to 90% being singletons. This material consisted of peripheral blood, taken on day 0 of AZD1222 vaccination. These TCRs come from an adult in good health.

The chain couples TRBV4-3 to TRBJ2-5; D gene unclear. Germline V lookup: CDR1 LGHNA, CDR2 YSLEER. V was trimmed by 0 bases and J by 2 bases, leaving 10 bases between them. This CDR3 comprises 15 residues. In nucleotides, the CDR3 is TGCGCCAGCAGCCAAGATGCCGGGTTACAAGAGACCCAGTACTTC. This translates into CASSQDAGLQETQYF.

This clone was picked up one time. The V and J genes are TRBV24-1 and TRBJ1-5; 10 bases are shared with TRBD1. Germline V CDR1 and CDR2: KGHDR, SFDVKD. CDR3 length: 14 residues. Unmatched junction bases numbered 3, after V lost 5 bases and J lost 6 bases. The CDR3 nucleotides are TGTGCCACCAGTGCGGGACAGGGGTTTCAGCCCCAGCATTTT. Its protein is CATSAGQGFQPQHF.

The chain is built from TRBV7-9 and TRBJ2-7, with D perhaps matching TRBD1 (7 bases). CDR3 size: 15 residues. Per germline, CDR1 SEHNR and CDR2 FQNEAQ (reference sequence). The V end was cut by 4 bases, the J end by 3 bases, with 16 bases between. The CDR3 DNA reads TGTGCCAGCAGCTCTACAGGGCAGGGGGGCTACGAGCAGTACTTC. Translated, it gives CASSSTGQGGYEQYF.

This clone was observed many times. The chain uses TRBV28 and TRBJ2-5, with 9 bases matching TRBD1. This CDR3 is built from 17 residues. V lost 4 bases to trimming and J lost 5 bases; unmatched junction nucleotides: 14. Germline CDR1 and CDR2: MDHEN and SYDVKM. In DNA, the CDR3 is TGTGCCAGCAGTTCATACCCCGGGACAGGGATTACGGAGACCCAGTACTTC. It specifies CASSSYPGTGITETQYF.

The rearrangement joins TRBV29-1 to TRBJ1-1; possibly TRBD1 for D (6 bases). Germline V gene sequence: CDR1 SQVTM, CDR2 ANQGSEA. Trimming shortened V by 6 bases and J by 5 bases, and 19 bases separated the two germline ends. This CDR3 contains 14 residues. The CDR3 reads CSVPMGGGSTEAFF. The CDR3 nucleotides are TGCAGCGTACCCATGGGCGGGGGCTCAACTGAAGCTTTCTTT.

As to this clone: The sample contains more than one DNA sequence encoding this CDR3. The V gene is TRBV7-2, the J gene TRBJ1-2; 7 positions match TRBD1. Germline V lookup: CDR1 SGHTA, CDR2 FQGNSA. Trimming took 5 bases from V and 4 from J; bases not matched to a gene: 7. The CDR3 sequence is 14 residues long. CDR3 in DNA: TGTGCCAGCAGCCTCGCACCAGGGGGCTATGGCTACACCTTC. This gives the protein CASSLAPGGYGYTF.

The chain uses TRBV9 and TRBJ2-5; D is unresolved. Germline V gene lookup returns CDR1 SGDLS and CDR2 YYNGEE. The germline V and J ends were trimmed by 0 bases and 5 bases, with 8 bases remaining between them. This CDR3 comprises 13 residues. CDR3: CASSVEGWETQYF. For the CDR3, the DNA is TGTGCCAGCAGCGTAGAAGGGTGGGAGACCCAGTACTTC.

The chain recombines TRBV5-8 with TRBJ2-3; 8 nucleotides line up with TRBD1. The trim removed 7 bases at V and 3 bases at J, leaving 13 bases unmatched. The CDR3 totals 16 residues. Germline lookup yields CDR1 SGHTS and CDR2 YDEGEE. CDR3 coding DNA: TGTGCCAGCCGATCAGGGGCCAGGGGGCTTACAGATACGCAGTATTTT. It codes for CASRSGARGLTDTQYF.

The V gene is TRBV27, the J gene TRBJ1-5, with unresolved D. Trimming left V 1 base short and J 6 bases short, with 4 bases between. The CDR3 totals 12 residues. CDR1 MNHEY and CDR2 SMNVEV come from the germline V gene (reference sequence). The DNA for the CDR3 is TGTGCCAGCAGTTTATTGGGTCAGCCCCAGCATTTT. Translated: CASSLLGQPQHF.

This chain links TRBV7-8 with TRBJ1-1; D is uncertain. The CDR3 consists of 15 residues. Trimming cost V 4 bases and J 1 base, with 13 bases left between them. Germline CDR1 is SGHVS and CDR2 is FQNEAQ. The CDR3: CASSWRPDGNTEAFF. DNA of the CDR3: TGTGCCAGCAGCTGGAGACCGGATGGGAACACTGAAGCTTTCTTT.

This chain joins TRBV7-2 and TRBJ2-1, with a possible D match to TRBD2 (5 bases). CDR3 length equals 12 residues. CDR1 is SGHTA and CDR2 is FQGNSA in the germline V gene. Trimming left V 6 bases short and J 12 bases short, with 15 bases between. CDR3 protein: CASRLIGGLQFF. In nucleotides, the CDR3 is TGTGCCAGCAGACTGATCGGCGGGTTGCAGTTCTTC.

This chain uses TRBV14 with TRBJ1-3, with D perhaps TRBD1 (5 bases). V dropped 2 bases and J dropped 4 bases, with 9 bases sitting between them. Germline CDR1 is SGHDN and CDR2 is FVKESK. The CDR3 loop spans 14 amino acids. CDR3 sequence (DNA): TGTGCCAGCAGCCAATCAGGGAGCGGAAACACCATATATTTT. Translating gives CASSQSGSGNTIYF.

This clone appeared once. J is TRBJ2-7 and V is TRBV7-2; unclear D gene. Deletions cut 5 bases from V and 6 bases from J, with 11 bases between. The CDR3 covers 12 residues. Per germline, CDR1 SGHTA and CDR2 FQGNSA. The CDR3 protein is CASSTDVGEQYF. CDR3 bases: TGTGCCAGCAGCACCGATGTAGGCGAGCAGTACTTC.

The rearrangement joins TRBV18 to TRBJ1-6; 10 positions match TRBD1. Germline V gives CDR1 KGHSH, CDR2 LQKENI. Unmatched junction bases numbered 3, after V lost 3 bases and J lost 7 bases. The CDR3 contains 15 residues. The CDR3 reads CASSPGQGRNSPLHF. CDR3 nucleotide sequence: TGTGCCAGCTCACCGGGACAGGGGCGCAATTCACCCCTCCACTTT.

The J gene is TRBJ2-1, the V gene TRBV7-8; D may correspond to TRBD1 or TRBD2 (5 bases each). In germline, CDR1 is SGHVS, CDR2 FQNEAQ. CDR3 length: 12 amino acids. The germline V and J ends were trimmed by 5 bases and 6 bases, with 8 bases remaining between them. In DNA, the CDR3 is TGTGCCAGCAGCCTCGGGACCAATGAGCAGTTCTTC. Its protein is CASSLGTNEQFF. Together with reference TRBV7-8 and TRBJ2-1, the CDR3 gives the full variable domain: GAGVSQSPRYKVAKRGQDVALRCDPISGHVSLFWYQQALGQGPEFLTYFQNEAQLDKSGLPSDRFFAERPEGSVSTLKIQRTQQEDSAVYLCASSLGTNEQFFGPGTRLTVL.

This rearrangement joins TRBV19 to TRBJ1-5; 7 bases agree with TRBD1. Losses at the gene ends were 11 bases for V and 0 bases for J; bases not matched to a gene: 10. The CDR3 is made up of 15 amino acids. Germline lookup yields CDR1 LNHDA and CDR2 SQIVND (reference sequence). The CDR3 loop reads CAGGRDRDSNQPQHF. The CDR3 nucleotides are TGTGCCGGGGGAAGGGACAGAGATAGCAATCAGCCCCAGCATTTT.

V and J are TRBV7-9 and TRBJ1-1; perhaps TRBD1 as D (6 bases). Per germline, CDR1 SEHNR and CDR2 FQNEAQ (reference sequence). This CDR3 spans 15 amino acids. The V gene lost 5 bases and the J gene lost 2 bases, with 15 bases spanning the gap. The DNA for the CDR3 is TGTGCCAGCAGCGAGGGGGGAGATCCAAACACTGAAGCTTTCTTT. This encodes CASSEGGDPNTEAFF.

The chain links TRBV19 to TRBJ1-2; no definite D call. Deletions cut 5 bases from V and 4 bases from J, with 2 bases between. CDR1 is LNHDA and CDR2 is SQIVND in the germline V gene (reference sequence). The CDR3 has 10 residues. This chain's CDR3 is CASSFYGYTF. The CDR3 coding sequence is TGTGCCAGTAGTTTCTATGGCTACACCTTC.

J is TRBJ1-1 and V is TRBV2, with D perhaps TRBD1 (6 bases). The CDR3 runs 14 residues. Trimming pared 6 bases from V and 5 bases from J, leaving 16 bases between. Germline V lookup: CDR1 SNHLY, CDR2 FYNNEI. CDR3 bases: TGTGCCAGCAGGGTAGGACAGCAAGGAACTGAAGCTTTCTTT. Translated: CASRVGQQGTEAFF.

The chain has TRBV4-2 and TRBJ2-3, with a possible D match to TRBD2 (6 bases). With 1 base removed from V and 4 bases from J, the gap between germline ends came to 15 bases. The germline gives CDR1 LGHNA, CDR2 YNFKEQ. There are 16 residues in the CDR3. The CDR3 DNA follows: TGTGCCAGCAGCCAAGTAGGCGGGATCAGGGCAGATACGCAGTATTTT. Protein: CASSQVGGIRADTQYF.

The V call is TRBV6-2 or TRBV6-3, the J call TRBJ2-7; the match to TRBD2 covers 10 bases. Germline-derived CDR1 and CDR2 are MNHEY and SVGEGT. With 6 bases clipped from V and 0 bases from J, the junction kept 2 bases outside the gene matches. There are 14 residues in the CDR3. The CDR3 here is CASRPSGSSYEQYF. CDR3 sequence (DNA): TGTGCCAGCAGACCTAGCGGGAGCTCCTACGAGCAGTACTTC.

The chain uses TRBV18 and TRBJ2-2, with 7 nucleotides matching TRBD1. Germline CDR1 KGHSH, CDR2 LQKENI. J was trimmed by 4 bases and V by 2 bases; bases with no gene match: 7. The CDR3 runs 16 residues. CDR3 loop: CASSPGTGASTGELFF. For the CDR3, the DNA is TGTGCCAGCTCACCAGGAACAGGGGCCAGCACCGGGGAGCTGTTTTTT. The whole variable domain, filled in from reference TRBV18 and TRBJ2-2, reads NAGVMQNPRHLVRRRGQEARLRCSPMKGHSHVYWYRQLPEEGLKFMVYLQKENIIDESGMPKERFSAEFPKEGPSILRIQQVVRGDSAAYFCASSPGTGASTGELFFGEGSRLTVL.

The chain uses TRBV7-9 and TRBJ1-3; tentative D call: TRBD1 (5 bases). The V end lost 0 bases, the J end lost 4 bases, and 16 bases lay between the germline ends. Germline CDR1 SEHNR, CDR2 FQNEAQ (reference sequence). The CDR3 is 17 residues long. The CDR3 here is CASSLASATDGGNTIYF. CDR3 bases: TGTGCCAGCAGCTTAGCGTCGGCGACAGACGGGGGAAACACCATATATTTT.

The chain employs TRBV6-4 and TRBJ2-3; no clear D gene. Between the trimmed V and J ends, which lost 3 bases and 3 bases, there was a span of 10 bases. This CDR3 spans 14 amino acids. Germline-derived CDR1 and CDR2 are MRHNA and SNTAGT. The CDR3 loop reads CASSEFSETDTQYF. For the CDR3, the DNA is TGTGCCAGCAGTGAGTTCTCAGAGACAGATACGCAGTATTTT.